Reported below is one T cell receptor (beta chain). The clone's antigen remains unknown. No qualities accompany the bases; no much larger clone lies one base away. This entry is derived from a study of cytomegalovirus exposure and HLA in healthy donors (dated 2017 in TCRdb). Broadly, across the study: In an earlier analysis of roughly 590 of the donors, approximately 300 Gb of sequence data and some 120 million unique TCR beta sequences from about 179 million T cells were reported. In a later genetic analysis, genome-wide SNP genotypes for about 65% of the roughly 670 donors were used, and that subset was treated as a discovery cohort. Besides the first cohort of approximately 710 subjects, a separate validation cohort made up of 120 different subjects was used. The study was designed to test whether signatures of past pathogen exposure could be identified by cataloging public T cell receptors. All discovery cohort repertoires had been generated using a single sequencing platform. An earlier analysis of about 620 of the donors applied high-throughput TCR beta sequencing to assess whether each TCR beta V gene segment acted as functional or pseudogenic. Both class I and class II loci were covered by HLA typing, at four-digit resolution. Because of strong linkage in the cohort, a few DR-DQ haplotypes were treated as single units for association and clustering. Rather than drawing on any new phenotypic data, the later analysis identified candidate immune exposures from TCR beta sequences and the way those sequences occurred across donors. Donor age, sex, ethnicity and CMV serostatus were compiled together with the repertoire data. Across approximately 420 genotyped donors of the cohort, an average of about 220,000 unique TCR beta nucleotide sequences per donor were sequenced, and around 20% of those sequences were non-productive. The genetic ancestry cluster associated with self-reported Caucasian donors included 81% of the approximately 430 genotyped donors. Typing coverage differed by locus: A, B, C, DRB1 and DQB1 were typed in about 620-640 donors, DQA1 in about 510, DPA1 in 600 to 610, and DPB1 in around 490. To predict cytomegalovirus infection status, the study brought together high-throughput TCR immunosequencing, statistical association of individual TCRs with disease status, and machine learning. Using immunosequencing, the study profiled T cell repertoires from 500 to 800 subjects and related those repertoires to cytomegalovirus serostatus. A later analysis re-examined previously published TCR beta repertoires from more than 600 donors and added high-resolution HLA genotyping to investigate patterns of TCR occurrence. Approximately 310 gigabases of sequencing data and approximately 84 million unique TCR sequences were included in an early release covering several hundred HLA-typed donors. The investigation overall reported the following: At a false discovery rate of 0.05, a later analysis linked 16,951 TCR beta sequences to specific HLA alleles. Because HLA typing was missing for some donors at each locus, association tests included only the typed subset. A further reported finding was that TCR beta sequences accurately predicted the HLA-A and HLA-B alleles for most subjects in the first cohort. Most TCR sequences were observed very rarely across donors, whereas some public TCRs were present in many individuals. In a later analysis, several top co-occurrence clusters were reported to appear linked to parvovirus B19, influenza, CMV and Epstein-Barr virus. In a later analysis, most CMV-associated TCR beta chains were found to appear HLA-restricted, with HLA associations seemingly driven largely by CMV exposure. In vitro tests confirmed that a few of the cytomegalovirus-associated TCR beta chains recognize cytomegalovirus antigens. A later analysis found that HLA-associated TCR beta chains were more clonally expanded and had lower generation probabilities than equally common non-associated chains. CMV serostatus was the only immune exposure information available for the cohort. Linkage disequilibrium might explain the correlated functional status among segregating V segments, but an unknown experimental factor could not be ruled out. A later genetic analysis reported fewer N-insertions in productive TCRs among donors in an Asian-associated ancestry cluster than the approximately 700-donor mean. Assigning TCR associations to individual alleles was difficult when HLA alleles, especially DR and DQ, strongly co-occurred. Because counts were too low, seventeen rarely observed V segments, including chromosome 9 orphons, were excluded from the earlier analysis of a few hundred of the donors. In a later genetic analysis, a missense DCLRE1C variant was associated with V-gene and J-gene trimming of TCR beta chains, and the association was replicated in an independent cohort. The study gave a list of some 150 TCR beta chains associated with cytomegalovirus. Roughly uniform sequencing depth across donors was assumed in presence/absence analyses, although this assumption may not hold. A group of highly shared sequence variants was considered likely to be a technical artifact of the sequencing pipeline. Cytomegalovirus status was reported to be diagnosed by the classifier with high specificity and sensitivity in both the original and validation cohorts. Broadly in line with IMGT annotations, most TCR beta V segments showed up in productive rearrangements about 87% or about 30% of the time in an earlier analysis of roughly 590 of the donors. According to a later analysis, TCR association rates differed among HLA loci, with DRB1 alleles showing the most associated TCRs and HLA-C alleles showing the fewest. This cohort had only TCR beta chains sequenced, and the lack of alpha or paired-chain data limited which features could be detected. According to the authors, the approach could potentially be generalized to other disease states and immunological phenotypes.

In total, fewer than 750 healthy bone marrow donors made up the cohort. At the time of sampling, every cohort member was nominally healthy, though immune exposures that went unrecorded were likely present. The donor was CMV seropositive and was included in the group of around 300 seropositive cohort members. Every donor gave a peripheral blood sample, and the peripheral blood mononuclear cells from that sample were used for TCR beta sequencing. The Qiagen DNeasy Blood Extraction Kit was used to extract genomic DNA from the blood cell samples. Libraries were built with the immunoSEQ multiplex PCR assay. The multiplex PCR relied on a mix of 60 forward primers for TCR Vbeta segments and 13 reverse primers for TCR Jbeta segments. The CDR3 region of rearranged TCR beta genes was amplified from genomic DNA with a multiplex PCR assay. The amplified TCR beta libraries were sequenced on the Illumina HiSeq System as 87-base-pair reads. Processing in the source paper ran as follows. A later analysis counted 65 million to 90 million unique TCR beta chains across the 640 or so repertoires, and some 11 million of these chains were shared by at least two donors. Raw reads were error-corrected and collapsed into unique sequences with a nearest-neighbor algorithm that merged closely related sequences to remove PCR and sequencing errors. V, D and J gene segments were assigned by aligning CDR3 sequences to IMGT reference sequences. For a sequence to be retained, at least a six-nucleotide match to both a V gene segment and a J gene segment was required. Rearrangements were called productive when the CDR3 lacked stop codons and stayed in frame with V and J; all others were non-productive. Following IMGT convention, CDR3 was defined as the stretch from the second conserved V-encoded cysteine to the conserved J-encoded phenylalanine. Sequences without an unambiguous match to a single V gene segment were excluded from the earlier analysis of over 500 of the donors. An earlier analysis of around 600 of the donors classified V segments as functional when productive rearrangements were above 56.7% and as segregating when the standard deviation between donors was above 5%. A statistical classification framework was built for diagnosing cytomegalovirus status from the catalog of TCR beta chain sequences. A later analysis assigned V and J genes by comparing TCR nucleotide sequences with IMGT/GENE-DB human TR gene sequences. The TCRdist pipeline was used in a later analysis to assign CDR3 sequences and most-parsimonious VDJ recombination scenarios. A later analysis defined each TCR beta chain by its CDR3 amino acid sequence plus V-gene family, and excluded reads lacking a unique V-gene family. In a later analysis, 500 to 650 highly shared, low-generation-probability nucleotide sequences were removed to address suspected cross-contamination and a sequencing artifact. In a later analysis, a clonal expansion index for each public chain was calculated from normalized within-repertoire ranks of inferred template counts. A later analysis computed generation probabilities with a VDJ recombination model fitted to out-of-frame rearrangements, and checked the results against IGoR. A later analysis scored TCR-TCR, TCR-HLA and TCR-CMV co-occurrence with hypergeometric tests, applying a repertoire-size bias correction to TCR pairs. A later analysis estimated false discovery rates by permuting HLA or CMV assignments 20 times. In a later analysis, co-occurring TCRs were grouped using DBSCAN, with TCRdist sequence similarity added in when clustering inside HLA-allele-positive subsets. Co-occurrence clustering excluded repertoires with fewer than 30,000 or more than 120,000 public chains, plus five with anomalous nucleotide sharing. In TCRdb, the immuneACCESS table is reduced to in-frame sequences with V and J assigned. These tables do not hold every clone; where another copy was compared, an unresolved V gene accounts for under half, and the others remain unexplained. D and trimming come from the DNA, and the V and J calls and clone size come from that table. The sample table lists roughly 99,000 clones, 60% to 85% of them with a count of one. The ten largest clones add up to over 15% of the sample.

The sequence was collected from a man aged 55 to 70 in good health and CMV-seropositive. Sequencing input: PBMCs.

The DNA is as follows: TGTGCCAGCAGTGAAATCGGACAGGGCTCCTACGAGCAGTACTTC. Its product reads: CASSEIGQGSYEQYF. In this chain, TRBV2 is recombined with TRBJ2-7, and TRBD1 aligns with 8 junction nucleotides. From the cysteine up to the phenylalanine, the CDR3 has a length of 15 residues. Only the CDR3 part of the read is kept: 45 bases, read in frame from the first base. From V the trimming removes 2 bases and from J it removes 0 bases, while the gene matches leave 3 bases of the junction unaccounted for. CDR1 and CDR2 are drawn from the germline V gene: SNHLY, FYNNEI.